A single sample gave rise to the 14 T cell receptor beta chains below, sequenced in a study of T cell responses to AZD1222 COVID-19 vaccine. Clones were read by immunoSEQ multiplex PCR, and TCRdb kept only the in-frame ones, dropping some. The sample contains more than 150,000 clones, 80% to 90% of which appear only once. This specimen was peripheral blood, taken on day 0 of AZD1222 vaccination. The receptors stem from an adult in good health.

This clone was counted a few times. One end of the junction does not line up with germline, which may come from a read error. The rearrangement links TRBV7-2 to TRBJ2-7; D is uncertain. Looked up from germline, CDR1 is SGHTA and CDR2 is FQGNSA. CDR3 length: 14 amino acids. CDR3: CASSLRPNLAAVDF. For the CDR3, the DNA is TGTGCCAGCAGCTTACGTCCCAATCTGGCGGCAGTTGACTTC.

The V call is TRBV2, the J call TRBJ1-3; 9 nucleotides align to TRBD1. The CDR3 covers 17 residues. Germline trimming cut 1 base from V and 3 bases from J; bases unmatched to any gene: 7. Germline assignment: CDR1 SNHLY and CDR2 FYNNEI. CDR3 coding DNA: TGTGCCAGCAGTGAAGAAGGCGGGGACAGGGTTGGAAACACCATATATTTT. Translation gives CASSEEGGDRVGNTIYF.

The V and J genes are TRBV27 and TRBJ1-6; D not resolved. The CDR3 loop spans 15 amino acids. Germline loops: CDR1 MNHEY, CDR2 SMNVEV (reference sequence). With 0 bases removed from V and 15 bases from J, the gap between germline ends came to 18 bases. For the CDR3, the DNA is TGTGCCAGCAGTTTATCTAGGCAGGCCAGCGGGAACCTCCACTTT. Translated, it gives CASSLSRQASGNLHF.

This clone was observed a few times. The V gene is TRBV6-5, the J gene TRBJ2-7; D perhaps matches TRBD1 (6 bases). In germline, CDR1 is MNHEY, CDR2 SVGAGI. Trimming removed 7 bases from V and 6 bases from J, with 10 bases in between. The CDR3 is 11 residues long. The CDR3 bases are TGTGCCAGCAAAAGGACAGTCGAGCAGTACTTC. The encoded protein is CASKRTVEQYF.

The J gene is TRBJ2-3, the V gene TRBV5-8; D is undetermined. Germline values: CDR1 SGHTS, CDR2 YDEGEE. This CDR3 has 15 residues. Between the trimmed V and J ends, which lost 1 base and 0 bases, there was a span of 9 bases. The CDR3, as DNA: TGTGCCAGCAGCTTGTTATCTTCTAGCACAGATACGCAGTATTTT. Translation: CASSLLSSSTDTQYF.

V and J are TRBV10-1 and TRBJ1-1; D unclear. V lost 5 bases and J 1 base, leaving 8 bases between the germline ends. The CDR3 loop spans 13 amino acids. Per germline, CDR1 WNHNN and CDR2 SYGVQD (reference sequence). The CDR3 is CASSLKRNTEAFF. The CDR3 DNA sequence: TGCGCCAGCAGTTTAAAGAGGAACACTGAAGCTTTCTTT.

This clone has a single count. The gene calls are TRBV15 and TRBJ1-5, with D maybe TRBD1 (6 bases). Looked up from germline, CDR1 is LNHNV and CDR2 is YYDKDF (reference sequence). V shed 1 base and J shed 3 bases, with 16 bases lying between them. CDR3 length: 17 residues. This CDR3 is CATSRGLGQLNNQPQHF. The CDR3 coding sequence is TGTGCCACCAGCAGAGGACTTGGACAGTTGAACAATCAGCCCCAGCATTTT.

The sample holds one count of this clone. The chain combines TRBV9 with TRBJ2-7; D gene unclear. The CDR3 length is 16 residues. Deletions cut 0 bases from V and 3 bases from J, with 16 bases between. Germline assignment: CDR1 SGDLS and CDR2 YYNGEE. In nucleotides, the CDR3 is TGTGCCAGCAGCGTAGGGGTGGGCGCTCTTAACTACGAGCAGTACTTC. It is translated as CASSVGVGALNYEQYF.

This rearrangement joins TRBV5-4 to TRBJ1-2, with D possibly TRBD1 on 5 matching bases. V was trimmed by 4 bases and J by 8 bases, leaving 24 bases between them. The germline V gene encodes CDR1 SGHNT and CDR2 YYREEE (reference sequence). The CDR3 runs 16 residues. The CDR3 sequence: CASSADRDRRPLGYTF. The CDR3 nucleotides read TGTGCCAGCAGCGCAGACCGGGACCGCCGTCCTTTGGGCTACACCTTC.

J is TRBJ1-5 and V is TRBV10-2; maybe TRBD1 (5 bases). This CDR3 has 14 amino acids. The germline CDR1 and CDR2 sequences are WSHSY and SAAADI. Trimming shortened V by 3 bases and J by 3 bases, and 9 bases separated the two germline ends. The CDR3 sequence is CASSEGGVNQPQHF. The CDR3 DNA reads as TGCGCCAGCAGTGAAGGAGGGGTCAATCAGCCCCAGCATTTT.

This chain uses TRBV2 with TRBJ1-6; D gene unclear. Deletions cut 7 bases from V and 10 bases from J, with 17 bases between. Germline loops: CDR1 SNHLY, CDR2 FYNNEI. The CDR3 runs 14 residues. CDR3 sequence: CASKGEAGWSPLHF. CDR3 DNA sequence: TGTGCCAGCAAGGGAGAGGCGGGTTGGTCACCCCTCCACTTT.

V and J are TRBV5-1 and TRBJ1-1; D perhaps matches TRBD1 (6 bases). The CDR3 runs to 15 residues. Deletions cut 3 bases from V and 3 bases from J, with 15 bases between. Germline CDR1 is SGHRS and CDR2 is YFSETQ. CDR3 coding DNA: TGCGCCAGCAGCTCCTCTGACAGGTCTCACACTGAAGCTTTCTTT. This codes for CASSSSDRSHTEAFF.

The CDR3 DNA follows: TGTGCCAGCAGCTTATTTTTCGGATTTTATAGCAATCAGCCCCAGCATTTT. Translated: CASSLFFGFYSNQPQHF. V and J are TRBV7-8 and TRBJ1-5; D call uncertain. Looked up from germline, CDR1 is SGHVS and CDR2 is FQNEAQ. CDR3 length: 17 residues. Deletions cut 2 bases from V and 0 bases from J, with 14 bases between.

This chain connects TRBV5-1 to TRBJ2-7; D gene uncertain. The V and J ends lost 0 bases and 4 bases respectively, with 11 bases between them. This CDR3 contains 14 residues. The V gene's germline CDR1 is SGHRS and CDR2 YFSETQ. The CDR3 bases are TGCGCCAGCAGCTTGGGGGCAGGTCTGTACGAGCAGTACTTC. It translates to CASSLGAGLYEQYF.